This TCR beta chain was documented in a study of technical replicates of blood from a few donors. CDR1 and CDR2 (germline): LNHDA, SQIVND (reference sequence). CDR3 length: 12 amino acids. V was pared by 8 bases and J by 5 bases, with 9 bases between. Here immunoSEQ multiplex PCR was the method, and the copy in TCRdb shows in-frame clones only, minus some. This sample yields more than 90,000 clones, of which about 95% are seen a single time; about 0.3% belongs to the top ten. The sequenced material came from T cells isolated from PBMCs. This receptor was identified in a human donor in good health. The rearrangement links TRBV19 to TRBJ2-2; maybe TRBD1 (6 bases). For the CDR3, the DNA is TGTGCCAGTTCTAGGGGGACCGGGGAGCTGTTTTTT. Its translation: CASSRGTGELFF.